This T cell receptor beta chain was observed in a study of metastatic and nonmetastatic thyroid tumors. Whole-study context: Peripheral blood and tumor or nodule samples from malignant and benign thyroid patients were compared. Findings of the study overall: A significant increase in TCR beta diversity was reportedly seen in malignant thyroid tumors relative to benign nodules, in blood and tumor.

Thyroid surgery took place with no prior treatment in any patient. With 8 bases removed from V and 6 bases from J, the gap between germline ends came to 20 bases. CDR1 and CDR2 (germline): MDHEN, SYDVKM. The CDR3 is 14 residues long. Judged by abundance, this clone is medium-sized. Its antigen is undetermined. Authors' methods: Using the CDR3 differences seen across clinicopathological groups, the authors built a distant-metastasis classifier for papillary thyroid cancer, which was meant to discriminate distant-metastatic patients. TCRdb reprocessed the PCR reads using MiXCR. Here the V and J calls rest on TCRdb's processing, not on the authors' analysis. The sample lists approximately 15,000 clones, about 24% occurring once.

This clonotype originated in a female donor with papillary thyroid cancer or a benign thyroid nodule (not recorded which). Some clones in this sample may be carry-over from other donors' samples. The V call is TRBV28, the J call TRBJ2-7; D is perhaps TRBD2 (5 bases). The sequenced material came from adjacent normal tissue. In DNA, the CDR3 is TGTGCCAGCTCCCCCGGGGTCCTCTTGCGCGAGCAGTACTTC. Amino acid sequence: CASSPGVLLREQYF.